These 30 T cell receptor beta chains originate from one sample sequenced in a study of monozygotic twins with cystic fibrosis. Assay used: immunoSEQ multiplex PCR; TCRdb lists only in-frame clones, some missing. The table shows approximately 10,000 clones, with roughly 85% occurring only once. Material for sequencing was blood. The receptors here all came from a man between 18 and 29 years old with cystic fibrosis.

This clone was picked up one time. The chain carries TRBV6-5 and TRBJ1-1; D gene uncertain. CDR1 is MNHEY, CDR2 SVGAGI, per germline. V lost 0 bases to trimming and J lost 2 bases, with 7 bases between them. The CDR3 extends over 14 amino acids. CDR3 in amino acids: CASSYSQVNTEAFF. CDR3 DNA sequence: TGTGCCAGCAGTTACTCGCAGGTTAACACTGAAGCTTTCTTT.

This chain uses TRBV19 with TRBJ1-5; 8 bases line up with TRBD1. V shed 4 bases, J shed 7 bases, and the junction held 6 bases outside the gene matches. This CDR3 is 14 amino acids long. Germline CDR1 and CDR2: LNHDA and SQIVND (reference sequence). CDR3 loop: CASSTSGGGQPQHF. DNA of the CDR3: TGTGCCAGTAGTACCTCAGGGGGCGGACAGCCCCAGCATTTT.

This chain connects TRBV5-6 to TRBJ1-3; D not resolved. This CDR3 has 15 residues. The germline V gene has CDR1 SGHDT and CDR2 YYEEEE. Trimming pared 4 bases from V and 4 bases from J, leaving 15 bases between. The CDR3 here is CASSLLGEKGNTIYF. As DNA, the CDR3 is TGTGCCAGCAGCCTACTCGGGGAAAAAGGAAACACCATATATTTT.

The rearrangement uses TRBV9 and TRBJ2-2; either TRBD1 or TRBD2 may fit D (5 bases each). CDR3 length: 14 amino acids. The germline V gene has CDR1 SGDLS and CDR2 YYNGEE. Trimming took 0 bases from V and 4 from J, leaving 7 bases between them. CDR3 sequence (DNA): TGTGCCAGCAGCGTAGGGGGGAGCACCGGGGAGCTGTTTTTT. This translates into CASSVGGSTGELFF.

The chain recombines TRBV6-5 with TRBJ2-1; 15 bases fit TRBD2. Germline V gene sequence: CDR1 MNHEY, CDR2 SVGAGI. The V and J ends lost 0 bases and 9 bases, in that order; junction bases with no gene match: 0. The CDR3 loop spans 15 amino acids. The CDR3 region is CASSYSGLAGGEQFF. In nucleotides, the CDR3 is TGTGCCAGCAGTTACTCGGGACTAGCGGGGGGTGAGCAGTTCTTC.

The chain couples TRBV13 to TRBJ2-6; D remains ambiguous. Trimming removed 4 bases at V and 1 base at J, with 8 bases between. There are 15 residues in the CDR3. Germline V gene data show CDR1 as PRHDT and CDR2 as FYEKMQ (reference sequence). The CDR3 is CASSSWGSGANVLTF. CDR3 bases: TGTGCCAGCAGCTCATGGGGATCTGGGGCCAACGTCCTGACTTTC.

The rearrangement links TRBV2 to TRBJ1-3; D ambiguous. V was shortened by 7 bases and J by 0 bases, with 13 bases between the two germline ends. The germline V gene encodes CDR1 SNHLY and CDR2 FYNNEI. The CDR3 is made up of 15 amino acids. The CDR3 nucleotides are TGTGCCAGCAAGGGAGGCTCGATCTCTGGAAACACCATATATTTT. Residues: CASKGGSISGNTIYF.

The chain recombines TRBV19 with TRBJ2-2; TRBD2 matches 12 bases. Looked up from germline, CDR1 is LNHDA and CDR2 is SQIVND (reference sequence). This CDR3 is built from 15 residues. V gave up 7 bases and J gave up 3 bases; unmatched junction bases: 3. The CDR3 DNA reads as TGTGCCAGTACCCGACTAGCGGGAGACACCGGGGAGCTGTTTTTT. Translation gives CASTRLAGDTGELFF. The full variable domain, rest sourced from reference TRBV19 and TRBJ2-2, is DGGITQSPKYLFRKEGQNVTLSCEQNLNHDAMYWYRQDPGQGLRLIYYSQIVNDFQKGDIAEGYSVSREKKESFPLTVTSAQKNPTAFYLCASTRLAGDTGELFFGEGSRLTVL.

The V call is TRBV5-1, the J call TRBJ2-2; 7 bases map to TRBD2. The CDR3 extends over 14 amino acids. V gave up 4 bases and J gave up 6 bases; unmatched junction bases: 6. CDR1 SGHRS and CDR2 YFSETQ come from the germline V gene. The CDR3 reads CASSLGGEPGELFF. In DNA, the CDR3 is TGCGCCAGCAGCCTGGGAGGGGAGCCCGGGGAGCTGTTTTTT.

The chain combines TRBV7-3 with TRBJ2-6, with D unclear. The CDR3 is 14 residues long. In germline, CDR1 is SGHTA, CDR2 FQGTGA. V lost 4 bases and J lost 0, with 4 bases in between. The CDR3 DNA is TGTGCCAGCAGCTGGAGCTCTGGGGCCAACGTCCTGACTTTC. Amino acids: CASSWSSGANVLTF.

The chain recombines TRBV7-2 with TRBJ1-3, with TRBD1 matching 9 bases. The CDR3 extends over 14 amino acids. After removal of 8 bases from V and 1 base from J, the junction contained 3 bases not matched to a gene. Germline CDR1 and CDR2: SGHTA and FQGNSA. CDR3 sequence reads: CASQTGGSGNTIYF. The DNA for the CDR3 is TGTGCCAGCCAGACAGGGGGATCTGGAAACACCATATATTTT. Combining the CDR3 with reference TRBV7-2 and TRBJ1-3 gives the whole variable domain GAGVSQSPSNKVTEKGKDVELRCDPISGHTALYWYRQSLGQGLEFLIYFQGNSAPDKSGLPSDRFSAERTGGSVSTLTIQRTQQEDSAVYLCASQTGGSGNTIYFGEGSWLTVV.

The rearrangement joins TRBV13 to TRBJ2-5, with D perhaps matching TRBD1 or TRBD2 (5 bases each). The CDR3 spans 15 residues. The germline V gene encodes CDR1 PRHDT and CDR2 FYEKMQ (reference sequence). V dropped 0 bases and J dropped 5 bases, with 13 bases sitting between them. CDR3 nucleotides: TGTGCCAGCAGCTTAGGCCTGGGGACGGGGGAGACCCAGTACTTC. This gives the protein CASSLGLGTGETQYF.

The rearrangement uses TRBV4-3 and TRBJ1-6; no clear D. The CDR3 covers 13 residues. Germline-derived CDR1 and CDR2 are LGHNA and YSLEER. Trimming stripped 2 bases from V and 9 bases from J, with 8 bases between. The CDR3, as DNA: TGCGCCAGCAGCCAATCCCCAGGTTCACCCCTCCACTTT. Translation gives CASSQSPGSPLHF.

CDR3 DNA sequence: TGTGCCAGCAGCCAAGAGTGGGCTAGCACAGATACGCAGTATTTT. Translation gives CASSQEWASTDTQYF. The chain employs TRBV4-2 and TRBJ2-3; D unclear. The CDR3 extends over 15 amino acids. The germline V and J ends were trimmed by 0 bases and 0 bases, with 7 bases remaining between them. Per germline, CDR1 LGHNA and CDR2 YNFKEQ.

This rearrangement joins TRBV6-5 to TRBJ2-7; 12 nucleotides line up with TRBD2. Germline V CDR1 and CDR2: MNHEY, SVGAGI. This CDR3 has 16 amino acids. V lost 2 bases to trimming and J lost 6 bases; unmatched junction nucleotides: 8. The CDR3 region is CASSYGASGRAGEQYF. The CDR3, as DNA: TGTGCCAGCAGTTACGGGGCTAGCGGGAGGGCCGGCGAGCAGTACTTC.

The V call is TRBV6-6, the J call TRBJ2-1; the D is unclear. The CDR3 totals 12 residues. V was pared by 7 bases and J by 8 bases, with 12 bases between. Germline CDR1 reads MNHNY; CDR2 reads SVGAGI (reference sequence). The CDR3 DNA is TGTGCCAGCACCGAAGCGTTCGATGAGCAGTTCTTC. This codes for CASTEAFDEQFF.

This clone was counted a single time. The chain links TRBV19 to TRBJ2-5, with D unresolved. The V gene's germline CDR1 is LNHDA and CDR2 SQIVND (reference sequence). V was cut by 5 bases and J by 5 bases, with 15 bases left in between. CDR3 size: 14 residues. The CDR3 region is CASSPVAPMETQYF. CDR3 sequence (DNA): TGTGCCAGTAGTCCCGTGGCCCCCATGGAGACCCAGTACTTC.

The chain uses TRBV5-1 and TRBJ1-6; no clear D gene. Trimming took 4 bases from V and 15 from J, leaving 14 bases between them. The CDR3 consists of 12 residues. Germline CDR1 and CDR2: SGHRS and YFSETQ. The CDR3, as DNA: TGCGCCAGCAGCGCGTCACAAGAGATCCTCCACTTT. Amino acids: CASSASQEILHF. The variable domain in full, with the rest retrieved from reference TRBV5-1 and TRBJ1-6, is KAGVTQTPRYLIKTRGQQVTLSCSPISGHRSVSWYQQTPGQGLQFLFEYFSETQRNKGNFPGRFSGRQFSNSRSEMNVSTLELGDSALYLCASSASQEILHFGNGTRLTVT.

This clone was seen just once. The V and J genes are TRBV2 and TRBJ1-2; the D gene is possibly TRBD1 (5 bases). CDR1 SNHLY and CDR2 FYNNEI come from the germline V gene. The CDR3 has 16 amino acids. V lost 2 bases to trimming and J lost 4 bases, with 17 bases between them. CDR3 nucleotide sequence: TGTGCCAGCAGTGAACCCCGGGACGGAGAAATCTATGGCTACACCTTC. This codes for CASSEPRDGEIYGYTF. Supplemented by reference TRBV2 and TRBJ1-2, the full variable domain reads EPEVTQTPSHQVTQMGQEVILRCVPISNHLYFYWYRQILGQKVEFLVSFYNNEISEKSEIFDDQFSVERPDGSNFTLKIRSTKLEDSAMYFCASSEPRDGEIYGYTFGSGTRLTVV.

This chain links TRBV27 with TRBJ2-3; 7 bases line up with TRBD2. CDR3 length: 14 residues. The germline gives CDR1 MNHEY, CDR2 SMNVEV (reference sequence). CDR3 bases: TGTGAAAGCAGGCGGGGGTTTCGCACAGATACGCAGTATTTT. Residues: CESRRGFRTDTQYF.

The rearrangement links TRBV5-1 to TRBJ2-6, with TRBD1 matching over 9 bases. The J segment lost 0 bases and the V segment lost 1 base, leaving 5 bases of the junction unmatched. The CDR3 sequence is 18 residues long. Germline CDR1 and CDR2: SGHRS and YFSETQ. This CDR3 is CASSLPGQGGSGANVLTF. The DNA of the CDR3 is TGCGCCAGCAGCTTGCCGGGACAGGGAGGCTCTGGGGCCAACGTCCTGACTTTC.

This chain joins TRBV19 and TRBJ1-1; D perhaps matches TRBD1 (5 bases). This CDR3 spans 13 amino acids. CDR1 is LNHDA, CDR2 SQIVND, per germline (reference sequence). Trimming shortened V by 5 bases and J by 8 bases, and 15 bases separated the two germline ends. CDR3 amino acids: CASSQDTSREAFF. The CDR3, as DNA: TGTGCCAGTAGTCAGGACACCTCGCGGGAAGCTTTCTTT.

This chain connects TRBV4-1 to TRBJ2-7; unclear D gene. V gave up 4 bases and J gave up 2 bases, with 18 bases separating them. The CDR3 has 16 amino acids. Germline values: CDR1 MGHRA, CDR2 YSYEKL. The CDR3 nucleotides read TGCGCCAGCAGCCTCGCCAGACGGATGTTCCCCTACGAGCAGTACTTC. Amino acids: CASSLARRMFPYEQYF.

The CDR3 loop is CASKARLVNTEAFF. CDR3 coding DNA: TGCGCCAGCAAAGCACGGCTAGTGAACACTGAAGCTTTCTTT. The genes are TRBV10-2 and TRBJ1-1, with D hard to call. CDR1 WSHSY and CDR2 SAAADI come from the germline V gene. Trimming removed 7 bases from V and 0 bases from J, with 12 bases in between. The CDR3 consists of 14 residues.

This rearrangement joins TRBV6-4 to TRBJ2-2, with D hard to call. Germline loops: CDR1 MRHNA, CDR2 SNTAGT. V was shortened by 3 bases and J by 6 bases, with 8 bases between the two germline ends. The CDR3 contains 13 residues. The CDR3 region has the DNA TGTGCCAGCAGTGATGGGGTTCCCGGGGAGCTGTTTTTT. It specifies CASSDGVPGELFF.

The chain employs TRBV6-5 and TRBJ2-1; D is uncertain. This CDR3 is 13 amino acids long. The V end lost 2 bases, the J end lost 5 bases, and 7 bases lay between the germline ends. Germline V gives CDR1 MNHEY, CDR2 SVGAGI. CDR3 in DNA: TGTGCCAGCAGTTACGCCAGAAACAATGAGCAGTTCTTC. It yields the protein CASSYARNNEQFF.

The chain uses TRBV30 and TRBJ2-1; D is perhaps TRBD1 (6 bases). Trimming took 0 bases from V and 7 from J, leaving 16 bases between them. This CDR3 spans 15 amino acids. The germline gives CDR1 GTSNPN, CDR2 SVGIG (reference sequence). The CDR3 protein is CAWSVLGGRLNEQFF. Here the CDR3 DNA reads TGTGCCTGGAGTGTATTAGGGGGAAGGCTGAATGAGCAGTTCTTC.

This sequence joins TRBV10-3 and TRBJ2-3, with D possibly TRBD2 on 6 matching bases. CDR1 is ENHRY and CDR2 is SYGVKD in the germline V gene. V lost 4 bases to trimming and J lost 2 bases, with 7 bases between them. CDR3 length: 13 residues. CDR3 coding DNA: TGTGCCATCAGTGGGGGGGACACAGATACGCAGTATTTT. Translation: CAISGGDTDTQYF.

This chain joins TRBV7-9 and TRBJ2-7, with TRBD2 identical over 9 bases. This CDR3 contains 15 residues. Germline V lookup: CDR1 SEHNR, CDR2 FQNEAQ (reference sequence). The V and J ends lost 5 bases and 2 bases, in that order; junction bases with no gene match: 7. The CDR3 here is CASSPSGGRAYEQYF. For the CDR3, the DNA is TGTGCCAGCAGCCCAAGCGGGGGGCGCGCCTACGAGCAGTACTTC.

This chain connects TRBV5-4 to TRBJ1-6; the match to TRBD1 covers 8 bases. Germline CDR1 SGHNT, CDR2 YYREEE (reference sequence). Losses at the gene ends were 0 bases for V and 3 bases for J; bases not matched to a gene: 5. The CDR3 is 17 amino acids. CDR3 DNA: TGTGCCAGCAGCTTGGTCGCAGGGGGCGGCTATAATTCACCCCTCCACTTT. Protein: CASSLVAGGGYNSPLHF.